A selection of T cell receptor beta chains follows, all from one sample in a study of shared clonotypes between healthy human individuals. Some clones are missing from TCRdb's copy, which holds only in-frame ones; the method was immunoSEQ multiplex PCR. Of 450,000 to 500,000 clones listed, 79% are singletons. The sample was PBMCs. All receptors derive from a woman aged 40 to 50 in good health. Some clones in this sample may be carry-over from other donors' samples. The CDR3 runs from the conserved cysteine through the conserved F or W. Fields, in order: clone size, J gene, D gene, V gene, CDR3 protein, CDR3 DNA. The D gene is left open where the match is weak. Some rows have no size entry. The others give once, few or many, or a class for an expanded clone.

clone_size: -; j_call: TRBJ1-4; d_call: -; v_call: TRBV5-1; cdr3_aa: CASALEGAGGEKLFF; cdr3_nt: TGCGCCAGCGCCTTGGAAGGGGCCGGAGGGGAAAAACTGTTTTTT
clone_size: many; j_call: TRBJ1-6; d_call: -; v_call: TRBV4-1; cdr3_aa: CASSQDTRGRLNSPLHF; cdr3_nt: TGCGCCAGCAGCCAGGATACAAGGGGCCGGCTGAATTCACCCCTCCACTTT
clone_size: few; j_call: TRBJ2-5; d_call: -; v_call: TRBV7-2; cdr3_aa: CASSLVWAFQETQYF; cdr3_nt: TGTGCCAGCAGCTTAGTTTGGGCCTTCCAAGAGACCCAGTACTTC
clone_size: -; j_call: TRBJ2-1; d_call: TRBD2; v_call: TRBV29-1; cdr3_aa: CSGFSGRARNEQFF; cdr3_nt: TGCAGCGGTTTTAGCGGGAGGGCCCGAAATGAGCAGTTCTTC
clone_size: -; j_call: TRBJ2-7; d_call: TRBD1; v_call: TRBV2; cdr3_aa: CASNEGQTYEQYF; cdr3_nt: TGTGCCAGCAACGAGGGACAGACCTACGAGCAGTACTTC
clone_size: once; j_call: TRBJ2-1; d_call: -; v_call: TRBV19; cdr3_aa: CASSIKGLAAYNEQFF; cdr3_nt: TGTGCCAGTAGTATAAAGGGGCTAGCAGCCTACAATGAGCAGTTCTTC
clone_size: -; j_call: TRBJ1-4; d_call: TRBD1; v_call: TRBV5-1; cdr3_aa: CASSLAPGGEKLFF; cdr3_nt: TGCGCCAGCAGCTTGGCCCCAGGGGGCGAAAAACTGTTTTTT
clone_size: -; j_call: TRBJ2-7; d_call: TRBD1; v_call: TRBV5-1; cdr3_aa: CASSSNGQGYEQYF; cdr3_nt: TGCGCCAGCAGCTCCAACGGACAGGGCTACGAGCAGTACTTC
clone_size: -; j_call: TRBJ1-2; d_call: TRBD1; v_call: TRBV10-3; cdr3_aa: CAYRGRTGGYTF; cdr3_nt: TGTGCCTACAGAGGTCGGACAGGTGGCTACACCTTC
clone_size: -; j_call: TRBJ1-2; d_call: -; v_call: TRBV2; cdr3_aa: CASTARVADGYTF; cdr3_nt: TGTGCCAGCACCGCCAGGGTGGCGGATGGCTACACCTTC
clone_size: -; j_call: TRBJ1-6; d_call: TRBD1; v_call: TRBV2; cdr3_aa: CASGTGSYSPLHF; cdr3_nt: TGTGCCAGCGGGACAGGGTCGTATTCACCCCTCCACTTT
clone_size: -; j_call: TRBJ2-6; d_call: -; v_call: TRBV6-5; cdr3_aa: CASSYLGLVLTF; cdr3_nt: TGTGCCAGCAGTTACCTGGGGCTCGTCCTGACTTTC
clone_size: -; j_call: TRBJ1-5; d_call: -; v_call: TRBV19; cdr3_aa: CASSIEGKGTINDQPQHF; cdr3_nt: TGTGCCAGTAGTATAGAAGGTAAGGGGACAATTAATGATCAGCCCCAGCATTTT
clone_size: -; j_call: TRBJ2-5; d_call: TRBD2; v_call: TRBV28; cdr3_aa: CASTPSGTITTQYF; cdr3_nt: TGTGCCAGCACACCATCCGGGACTATAACGACCCAGTACTTC
clone_size: -; j_call: TRBJ2-1; d_call: -; v_call: TRBV10-3; cdr3_aa: CAIAQRPGDEQFF; cdr3_nt: TGTGCCATCGCCCAGCGGCCTGGAGATGAGCAGTTCTTC
clone_size: few; j_call: TRBJ2-7; d_call: -; v_call: TRBV27; cdr3_aa: CASSLTRGRQYF; cdr3_nt: TGTGCCAGCAGTTTGACTAGAGGTCGGCAGTACTTC
clone_size: once; j_call: TRBJ2-1; d_call: -; v_call: TRBV5-1; cdr3_aa: CASSLGQAGNEQFF; cdr3_nt: TGCGCCAGCAGCCTCGGACAGGCGGGGAATGAGCAGTTCTTC
clone_size: few; j_call: TRBJ1-4; d_call: -; v_call: TRBV7-9; cdr3_aa: CASSRRTQEKLFF; cdr3_nt: TGTGCCAGCAGCCGACGGACGCAGGAAAAACTGTTTTTT
clone_size: -; j_call: TRBJ2-7; d_call: -; v_call: TRBV7-2; cdr3_aa: CASSSQTASYEQYF; cdr3_nt: TGTGCCAGCAGCTCCCAGACAGCCTCCTACGAGCAGTACTTC
clone_size: once; j_call: TRBJ2-3; d_call: -; v_call: TRBV5-1; cdr3_aa: CASSFFPEAGDTQYF; cdr3_nt: TGCGCCAGCAGCTTCTTCCCGGAGGCGGGAGATACGCAGTATTTT
clone_size: -; j_call: TRBJ2-3; d_call: -; v_call: TRBV19; cdr3_aa: CASSTTAGRTDTQYF; cdr3_nt: TGTGCCAGTAGCACTACAGCAGGCCGGACAGATACGCAGTATTTT
clone_size: -; j_call: TRBJ1-5; d_call: -; v_call: TRBV28; cdr3_aa: CASSLFGRVSNQPQHF; cdr3_nt: TGTGCCAGCAGTTTGTTCGGCAGGGTAAGCAATCAGCCCCAGCATTTT
clone_size: once; j_call: TRBJ2-7; d_call: -; v_call: TRBV6-5; cdr3_aa: CASSKTGRWGYEQYF; cdr3_nt: TGTGCCAGCAGTAAGACCGGGCGATGGGGCTACGAGCAGTACTTC
clone_size: -; j_call: TRBJ2-3; d_call: -; v_call: TRBV6-6; cdr3_aa: CASSSGFDTDTQYF; cdr3_nt: TGTGCCAGCAGTTCCGGGTTTGACACAGATACGCAGTATTTT
clone_size: -; j_call: TRBJ2-3; d_call: -; v_call: TRBV7-9; cdr3_aa: CATRRDPDTQYF; cdr3_nt: TGTGCCACTAGGCGGGATCCAGATACGCAGTATTTT
clone_size: few; j_call: TRBJ1-2; d_call: -; v_call: TRBV2; cdr3_aa: CASSESLGDGWGYTF; cdr3_nt: TGTGCCAGCAGTGAATCCCTGGGGGACGGATGGGGCTACACCTTC
clone_size: -; j_call: TRBJ2-1; d_call: TRBD2; v_call: TRBV5-1; cdr3_aa: CASSPLAGGANEQFF; cdr3_nt: TGCGCCAGCAGCCCTTTAGCGGGAGGTGCCAATGAGCAGTTCTTC
clone_size: -; j_call: TRBJ1-1; d_call: -; v_call: TRBV10-2; cdr3_aa: CATSDVGVGTEAFF; cdr3_nt: TGCGCCACCTCCGACGTCGGCGTCGGAACTGAAGCTTTCTTT
clone_size: -; j_call: TRBJ1-3; d_call: -; v_call: TRBV4-3; cdr3_aa: CASSQDKTSGNTIYF; cdr3_nt: TGCGCCAGCAGCCAAGATAAGACCTCTGGAAACACCATATATTTT
clone_size: once; j_call: TRBJ1-1; d_call: -; v_call: TRBV7-9; cdr3_aa: CASSLQGSTEAFF; cdr3_nt: TGTGCCAGCAGCTTGCAGGGTAGCACTGAAGCTTTCTTT
clone_size: -; j_call: TRBJ2-5; d_call: -; v_call: TRBV13; cdr3_aa: CASSLGRGRGDQETQYF; cdr3_nt: TGTGCCAGCAGCTTAGGCCGAGGGAGAGGGGACCAAGAGACCCAGTACTTC
clone_size: -; j_call: TRBJ2-4; d_call: -; v_call: TRBV15; cdr3_aa: CATSKRQSNNIQYF; cdr3_nt: TGTGCCACCAGCAAAAGACAGAGCAACAACATTCAGTACTTC
clone_size: once; j_call: TRBJ2-1; d_call: -; v_call: TRBV19; cdr3_aa: CASSIVATYNEQFF; cdr3_nt: TGTGCCAGTAGTATTGTTGCAACCTACAATGAGCAGTTCTTC
clone_size: -; j_call: TRBJ2-7; d_call: -; v_call: TRBV7-6; cdr3_aa: CASSLGQNYEQYF; cdr3_nt: TGTGCCAGCAGCTTAGGACAGAACTACGAGCAGTACTTC